This TCR beta chain comes out of a study of blood T cell repertoires in COVID-19. Study-level background: Some COVID-19 samples were acute and others convalescent; all came from the United States, Italy and Spain. T cells, B-cell-depleted T cells, or PBMCs supplied cDNA or gDNA.

How the authors handled the data: Amplification of reference gene primers was used by the study to estimate nucleated cell counts. The method was immunoSEQ multiplex PCR; TCRdb's version includes in-frame clones alone and lacks a portion of them. D and trimming come from the DNA, and the V and J calls and clone size come from that table. The sample lists about 220,000 clones; around four fifths were seen once. This clone was seen a handful of times. The germline gives CDR1 GTSNPN, CDR2 SVGIG (reference sequence). The ends were cut back, 4 bases at V and 5 bases at J, with 11 bases in the middle. This CDR3 contains 12 residues.

The J gene is TRBJ1-1, the V gene TRBV30; a possible D gene is TRBD1 (5 bases). The material sequenced was peripheral blood. This sequence was found in a woman in her 70s with COVID-19, enrolled during active disease. CDR3 bases: TGTGCCTGGACGAAAAGGGGAACTGAAGCTTTCTTT. It yields the protein CAWTKRGTEAFF.